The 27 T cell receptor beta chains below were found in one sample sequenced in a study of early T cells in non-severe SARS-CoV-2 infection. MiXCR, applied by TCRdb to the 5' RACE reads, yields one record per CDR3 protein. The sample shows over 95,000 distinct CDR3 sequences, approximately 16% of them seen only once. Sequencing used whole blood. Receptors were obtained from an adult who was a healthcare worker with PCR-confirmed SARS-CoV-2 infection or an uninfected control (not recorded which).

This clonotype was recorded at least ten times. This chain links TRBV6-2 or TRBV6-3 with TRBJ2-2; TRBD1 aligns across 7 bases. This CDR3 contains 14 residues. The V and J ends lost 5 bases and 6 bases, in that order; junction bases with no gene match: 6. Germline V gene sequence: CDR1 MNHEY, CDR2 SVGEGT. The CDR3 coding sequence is TGTGCCAGCAGTGCCGGGACAGCCTCCGGGGAGCTGTTTTTT. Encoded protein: CASSAGTASGELFF.

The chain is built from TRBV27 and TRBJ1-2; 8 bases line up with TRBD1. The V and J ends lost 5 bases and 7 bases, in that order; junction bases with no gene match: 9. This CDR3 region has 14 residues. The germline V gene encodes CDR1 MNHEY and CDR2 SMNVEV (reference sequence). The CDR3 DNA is TGTGCCAGCAGTCCCGCCGGACAGGGTGTTGGCTACACCTTC. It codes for CASSPAGQGVGYTF.

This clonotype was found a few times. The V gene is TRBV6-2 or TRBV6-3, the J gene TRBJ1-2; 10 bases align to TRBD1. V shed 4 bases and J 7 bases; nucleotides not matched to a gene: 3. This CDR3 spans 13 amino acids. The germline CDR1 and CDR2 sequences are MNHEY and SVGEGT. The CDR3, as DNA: TGTGCCAGCAGTTCCCGGACAGGGGGTGGCTACACCTTC. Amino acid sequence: CASSSRTGGGYTF.

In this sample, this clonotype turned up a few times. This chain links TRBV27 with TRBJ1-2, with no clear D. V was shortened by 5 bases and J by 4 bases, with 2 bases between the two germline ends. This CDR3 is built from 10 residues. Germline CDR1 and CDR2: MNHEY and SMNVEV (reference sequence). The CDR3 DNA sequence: TGTGCCAGCAGTCTCTATGGCTACACCTTC. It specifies CASSLYGYTF.

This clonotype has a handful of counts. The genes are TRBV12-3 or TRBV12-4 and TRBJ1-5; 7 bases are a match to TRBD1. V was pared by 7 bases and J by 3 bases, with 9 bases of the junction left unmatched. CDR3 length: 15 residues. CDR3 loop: CASTTVGQNNQPQHF. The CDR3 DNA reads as TGTGCCAGCACTACCGTGGGACAGAACAATCAGCCCCAGCATTTT.

CDR3 in amino acids: CAGGDRLNYGYTF. DNA of the CDR3: TGTGCCGGCGGGGACAGGCTTAACTATGGCTACACCTTC. The rearrangement uses TRBV13 and TRBJ1-2, with 8 nucleotides matching TRBD1. The junction had 6 bases not matched to a gene; V was cut back by 11 bases and J by 1 base. Germline V gives CDR1 PRHDT, CDR2 FYEKMQ (reference sequence). The CDR3 has 13 amino acids.

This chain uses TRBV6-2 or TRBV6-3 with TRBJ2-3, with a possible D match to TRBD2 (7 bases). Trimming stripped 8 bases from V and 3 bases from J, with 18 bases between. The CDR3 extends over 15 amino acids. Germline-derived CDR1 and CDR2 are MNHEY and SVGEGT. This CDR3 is CASEGGLQNTDTQYF. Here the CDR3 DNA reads TGTGCCAGCGAGGGGGGACTACAGAATACAGATACGCAGTATTTT.

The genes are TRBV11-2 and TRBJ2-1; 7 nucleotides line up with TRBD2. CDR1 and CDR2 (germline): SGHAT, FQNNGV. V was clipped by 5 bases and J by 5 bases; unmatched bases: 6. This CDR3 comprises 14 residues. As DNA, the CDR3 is TGTGCCAGCAGCAACCGGGACTATAACAATGAGCAGTTCTTC. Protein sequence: CASSNRDYNNEQFF.

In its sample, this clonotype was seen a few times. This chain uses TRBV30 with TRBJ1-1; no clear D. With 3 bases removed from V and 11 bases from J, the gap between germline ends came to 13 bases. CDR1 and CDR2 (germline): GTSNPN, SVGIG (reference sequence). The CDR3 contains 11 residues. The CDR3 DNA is TGTGCCTGGAGATCACTGGGGTTGGCTTTCTTT. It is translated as CAWRSLGLAFF.

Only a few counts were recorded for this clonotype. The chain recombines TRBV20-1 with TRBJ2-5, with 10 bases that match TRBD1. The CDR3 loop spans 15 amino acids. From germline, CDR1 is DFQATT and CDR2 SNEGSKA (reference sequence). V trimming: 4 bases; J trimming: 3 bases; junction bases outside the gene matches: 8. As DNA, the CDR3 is TGCAGTGCTAATCCAACCGGGACAGGGGAAGAGACCCAGTACTTC. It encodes CSANPTGTGEETQYF.

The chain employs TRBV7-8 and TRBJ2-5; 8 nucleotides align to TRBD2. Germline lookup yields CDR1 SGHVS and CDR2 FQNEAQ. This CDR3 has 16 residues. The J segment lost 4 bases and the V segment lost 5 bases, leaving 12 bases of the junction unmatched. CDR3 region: CASSLPGTSERETQYF. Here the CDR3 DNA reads TGTGCCAGCAGCCTCCCCGGGACTAGTGAAAGAGAGACCCAGTACTTC.

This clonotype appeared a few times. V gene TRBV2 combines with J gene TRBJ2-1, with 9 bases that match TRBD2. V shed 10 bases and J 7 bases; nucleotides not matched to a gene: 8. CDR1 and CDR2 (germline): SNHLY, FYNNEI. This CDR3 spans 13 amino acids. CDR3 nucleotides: TGTGCCACCAAGGCGGGGGGGCCTAATGAGCAGTTCTTC. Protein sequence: CATKAGGPNEQFF.

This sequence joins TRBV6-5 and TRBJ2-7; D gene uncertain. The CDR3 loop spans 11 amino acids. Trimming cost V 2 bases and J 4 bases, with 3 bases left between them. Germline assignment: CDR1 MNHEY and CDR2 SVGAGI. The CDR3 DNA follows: TGTGCCAGCAGTTACGAGTACGAGCAGTACTTC. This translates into CASSYEYEQYF.

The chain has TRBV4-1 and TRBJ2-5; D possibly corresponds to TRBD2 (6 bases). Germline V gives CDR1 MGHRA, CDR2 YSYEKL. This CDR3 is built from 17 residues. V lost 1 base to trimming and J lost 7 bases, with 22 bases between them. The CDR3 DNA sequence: TGCGCCAGCAGCCAAGTGCACCTAGTAGCGGTCCCCGGGACCCAGTACTTC. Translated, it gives CASSQVHLVAVPGTQYF.

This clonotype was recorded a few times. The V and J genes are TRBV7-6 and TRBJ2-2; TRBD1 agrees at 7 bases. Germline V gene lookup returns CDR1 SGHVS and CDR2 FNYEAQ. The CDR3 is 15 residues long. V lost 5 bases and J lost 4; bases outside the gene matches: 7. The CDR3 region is CASSEGQLGTGELFF. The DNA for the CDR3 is TGTGCCAGCAGCGAGGGACAGCTGGGCACCGGGGAGCTGTTTTTT.

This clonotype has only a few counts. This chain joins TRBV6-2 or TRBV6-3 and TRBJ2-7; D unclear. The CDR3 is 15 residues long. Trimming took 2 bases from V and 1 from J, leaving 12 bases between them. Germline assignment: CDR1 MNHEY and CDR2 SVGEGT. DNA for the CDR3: TGTGCCAGCAGTTACAGGAGAAGTGAGTCCTACGAGCAGTACTTC. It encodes CASSYRRSESYEQYF.

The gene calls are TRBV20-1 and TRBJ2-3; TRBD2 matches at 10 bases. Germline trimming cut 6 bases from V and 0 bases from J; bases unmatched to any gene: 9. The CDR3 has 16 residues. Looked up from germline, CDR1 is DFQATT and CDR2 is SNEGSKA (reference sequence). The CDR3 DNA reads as TGCAGTGCCCAACCATCTAGCGGGAGAAGCACAGATACGCAGTATTTT. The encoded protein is CSAQPSSGRSTDTQYF.

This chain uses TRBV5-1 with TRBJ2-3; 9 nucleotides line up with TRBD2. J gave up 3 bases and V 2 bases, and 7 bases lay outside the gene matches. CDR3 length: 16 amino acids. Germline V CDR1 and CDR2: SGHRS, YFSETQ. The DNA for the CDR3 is TGCGCCAGCAGCTTCAGGCTAGCGGGAAGAACAGATACGCAGTATTTT. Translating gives CASSFRLAGRTDTQYF.

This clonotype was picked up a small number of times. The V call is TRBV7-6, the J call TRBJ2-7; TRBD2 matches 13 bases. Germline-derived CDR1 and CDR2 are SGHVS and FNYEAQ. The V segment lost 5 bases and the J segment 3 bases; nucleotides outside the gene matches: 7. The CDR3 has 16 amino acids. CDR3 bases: TGTGCCAGCAGCCCGGGAGGGACTAGCGGGATCTACGAGCAGTACTTC. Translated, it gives CASSPGGTSGIYEQYF.

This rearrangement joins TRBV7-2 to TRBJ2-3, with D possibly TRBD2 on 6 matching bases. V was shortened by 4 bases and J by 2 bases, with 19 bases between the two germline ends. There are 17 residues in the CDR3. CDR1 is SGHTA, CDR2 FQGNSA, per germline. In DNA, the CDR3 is TGTGCCAGCAGCTATTCCCGGGGAGGCGGAATCACAGATACGCAGTATTTT. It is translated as CASSYSRGGGITDTQYF.

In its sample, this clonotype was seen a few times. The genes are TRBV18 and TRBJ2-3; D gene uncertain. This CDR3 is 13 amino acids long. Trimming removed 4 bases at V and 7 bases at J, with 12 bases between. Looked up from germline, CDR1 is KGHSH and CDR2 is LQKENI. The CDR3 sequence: CASSLREANTQYF. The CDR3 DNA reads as TGTGCCAGCTCACTGAGAGAGGCGAATACGCAGTATTTT.

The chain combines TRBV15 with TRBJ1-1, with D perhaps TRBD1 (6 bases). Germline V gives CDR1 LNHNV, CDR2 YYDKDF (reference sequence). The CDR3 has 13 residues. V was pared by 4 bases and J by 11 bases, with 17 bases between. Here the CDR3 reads CATSTQGGNRAFF. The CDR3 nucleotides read TGTGCCACCAGCACGCAAGGGGGGAATCGCGCTTTCTTT.

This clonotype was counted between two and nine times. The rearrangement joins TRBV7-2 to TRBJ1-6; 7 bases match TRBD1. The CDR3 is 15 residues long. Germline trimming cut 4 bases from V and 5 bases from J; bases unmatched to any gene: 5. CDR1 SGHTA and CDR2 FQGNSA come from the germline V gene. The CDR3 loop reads CASSSNRGNNSPLHF. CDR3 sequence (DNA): TGTGCCAGCAGCTCGAACAGGGGAAATAATTCACCCCTCCACTTT.

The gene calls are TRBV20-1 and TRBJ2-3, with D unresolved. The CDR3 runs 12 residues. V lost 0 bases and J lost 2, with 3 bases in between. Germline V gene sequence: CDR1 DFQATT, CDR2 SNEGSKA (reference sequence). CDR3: CSARDLTDTQYF. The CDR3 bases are TGCAGTGCTAGAGACCTCACAGATACGCAGTATTTT.

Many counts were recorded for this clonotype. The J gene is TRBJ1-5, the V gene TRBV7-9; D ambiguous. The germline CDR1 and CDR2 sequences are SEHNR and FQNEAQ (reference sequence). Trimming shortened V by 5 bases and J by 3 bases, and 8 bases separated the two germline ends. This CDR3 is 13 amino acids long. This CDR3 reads CASSPSLNQPQHF. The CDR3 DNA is TGTGCCAGCAGCCCCTCACTCAATCAGCCCCAGCATTTT.

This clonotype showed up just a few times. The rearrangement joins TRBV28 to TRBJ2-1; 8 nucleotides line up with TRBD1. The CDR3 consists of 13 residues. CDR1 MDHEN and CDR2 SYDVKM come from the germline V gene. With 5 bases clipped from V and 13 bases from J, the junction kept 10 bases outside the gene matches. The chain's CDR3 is CASSIIGQGVQFF. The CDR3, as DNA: TGTGCCAGCAGTATTATCGGACAGGGAGTTCAGTTCTTC.

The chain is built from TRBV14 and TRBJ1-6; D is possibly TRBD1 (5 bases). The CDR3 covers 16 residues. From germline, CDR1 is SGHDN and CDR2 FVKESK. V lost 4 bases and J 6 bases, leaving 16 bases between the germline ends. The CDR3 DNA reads TGTGCCAGCAGCCGACTCCCGGCGGGGGGTAATTCACCCCTCCACTTT. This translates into CASSRLPAGGNSPLHF.